The source of this T cell receptor beta chain is a study of Graves' ophthalmopathy and Graves' hyperthyroidism. Researchers took RNA transcripts and amplified TCR beta CDR3 regions from them. The workflow started with a first-round RT-PCR run with HTBI primers and then moved on to a second-round multiplex PCR. Each CDR3 protein is one row after TCRdb ran MiXCR on the multiplex PCR reads. The data hold 450,000 or so distinct CDR3 sequences, with over 13% observed a single time. V lost 6 bases, J lost 4 bases, and 15 bases lay in between. Germline V CDR1 and CDR2: ENHRY, SYGVKD. The CDR3 length is 14 residues. This clonotype was detected ten times or more. Moderate-to-severe activity, with CAS ≥3, NOSPECS ≥4 and duration under 3 months, characterized the donors with ophthalmopathy. None of the included patients had other autoimmune diseases, uncontrolled infections, pregnancy or lactation, as these led to exclusion. As the starting material, over 9.5 ml of fresh peripheral blood yielded the PBMCs.

Sequenced sample: blood. V gene TRBV10-3 combines with J gene TRBJ1-1; no firm D call. This sequence was found in a woman aged 30 to 39 with Graves' ophthalmopathy. CDR3 amino acids: CAISLTVGPTEAFF. The CDR3 nucleotides read TGTGCCATCAGCCTTACCGTGGGTCCCACTGAAGCTTTCTTT.